This is a list of T cell receptor beta chains from one sample in a study of PD-L1 blockade in urothelial cancer. The assay was immunoSEQ multiplex PCR, and TCRdb's table has in-frame clones only and misses some. The sample holds about 51,000 clones, about 86% seen once. This specimen was PBMCs, taken around atezolizumab (anti-PD-L1) treatment. The source of these receptors is a man between 60 and 75 years old with urothelial cancer. The CDR3 runs from the conserved cysteine through the conserved F or W. A D gene is named only where the DNA matches it firmly. Clone size is stated in some rows and not others, as once, few, many or a class when expanded.

CASSAPPFGENTGELFF	TGTGCCAGCAGCGCCCCGCCGTTCGGGGAAAACACCGGGGAGCTGTTTTTT	TRBV7-3	TRBJ2-2	.	.
CATSRDREAGANVLTF	TGTGCCACCAGCAGAGACAGGGAGGCTGGGGCCAACGTCCTGACTTTC	TRBV15	TRBJ2-6	.	.
CSGYRGENTEAFF	TGCAGCGGCTACAGGGGTGAGAACACTGAAGCTTTCTTT	TRBV29-1	TRBJ1-1	TRBD1	.
CASSSGPHENTEAFF	TGTGCCAGCAGCTCAGGCCCCCACGAAAACACTGAAGCTTTCTTT	TRBV9	TRBJ1-1	.	.
CASSHPRTGGAYEQYF	TGCGCCAGCAGTCATCCCAGGACAGGTGGGGCCTACGAGCAGTACTTC	TRBV23-1	TRBJ2-7	TRBD1	once
CASSLAGRGGQPQHF	TGTGCCAGCAGCTTAGCGGGGAGAGGCGGTCAGCCCCAGCATTTT	TRBV7-9	TRBJ1-5	.	once
CSVEDPDRSNEQFF	TGCAGCGTTGAAGATCCGGACAGGTCCAATGAGCAGTTCTTC	TRBV29-1	TRBJ2-1	TRBD1	.
CASSLGVPEKLFF	TGTGCCAGCAGCTTAGGAGTCCCTGAAAAACTGTTTTTT	TRBV11-3	TRBJ1-4	.	.
CASSVGGTGGLSEQYF	TGTGCCAGCAGCGTAGGCGGGACAGGTGGTTTGTCCGAGCAGTACTTC	TRBV9	TRBJ2-7	TRBD1	.
CASSAGIRNQPQHF	TGTGCCAGCAGCGCAGGGATCCGGAATCAGCCCCAGCATTTT	TRBV6-1	TRBJ1-5	.	few
CASSLLSGQTEKLFF	TGCGCCAGCAGCTTGCTTTCGGGACAGACCGAAAAACTGTTTTTT	TRBV5-1	TRBJ1-4	TRBD1	.
CASSPSRAGGTDTQYF	TGCGCCAGCAGCCCTTCCCGAGCGGGGGGCACAGATACGCAGTATTTT	TRBV5-1	TRBJ2-3	TRBD2	.
CAWSVGPAGTGSPLHF	TGTGCCTGGAGTGTCGGTCCAGCCGGCACGGGGTCACCCCTCCACTTT	TRBV30	TRBJ1-6	.	.
CASSLAPSNEQFF	TGTGCTAGCAGCTTAGCTCCGAGCAATGAGCAGTTCTTC	TRBV7-7	TRBJ2-1	.	many
CSVSIGNTQYF	TGCAGTGTTTCGATCGGGAATACGCAGTATTTT	TRBV20-1	TRBJ2-3	.	.
CAWSVLVGGYEQYF	TGTGCCTGGAGTGTACTGGTGGGGGGCTACGAGCAGTACTTC	TRBV30	TRBJ2-7	.	.
CASSLGRQGQFF	TGTGCCAGCAGTTTAGGTCGACAAGGGCAGTTCTTC	TRBV28	TRBJ2-1	.	.
CASANANTGELFF	TGTGCCAGTGCGAACGCGAACACCGGGGAGCTGTTTTTT	TRBV19	TRBJ2-2	.	once
CASSLTRLAGGVNEQFF	TGTGCCAGCAGCTTAACCCGCCTAGCGGGAGGGGTTAATGAGCAGTTCTTC	TRBV7-3	TRBJ2-1	TRBD2	.
CASSPDRGSSYNEQFF	TGCGCCAGCAGCCCGGACAGGGGTTCCTCCTACAATGAGCAGTTCTTC	TRBV5-1	TRBJ2-1	TRBD1	once
CASRGGPMSQPQHF	TGTGCCAGTAGAGGAGGACCTATGAGTCAGCCCCAGCATTTT	TRBV19	TRBJ1-5	.	few
CASSGRFVKNIQYF	TGTGCCAGCAGCGGGCGATTTGTCAAAAACATTCAGTACTTC	TRBV7-3	TRBJ2-4	.	.
CAWSLGRGVADTQYF	TGTGCCTGGAGTTTAGGGAGGGGAGTTGCAGATACGCAGTATTTT	TRBV30	TRBJ2-3	TRBD2	.
CASTPGRGGTEAFF	TGCGCCAGCACCCCGGGGAGGGGGGGCACTGAAGCTTTCTTT	TRBV5-1	TRBJ1-1	.	.
CASSLNRGTTGELFF	TGTGCCAGCAGCTTAAACAGGGGGACCACCGGGGAGCTGTTTTTT	TRBV7-2	TRBJ2-2	TRBD1	.
CASRSSGFYEQYF	TGTGCCAGCAGGTCTAGCGGATTCTACGAGCAGTACTTC	TRBV28	TRBJ2-7	TRBD2	.
CASSLPRGQGRWSNEKLFF	TGTGCCAGCAGCTTACCCCGGGGACAGGGGCGGTGGTCTAATGAAAAACTGTTTTTT	TRBV7-9	TRBJ1-4	TRBD1	.
CASSLFDREAFF	TGTGCCAGCAGCTTATTCGACAGGGAAGCTTTCTTT	TRBV7-8	TRBJ1-1	.	.
CASSPTGTKTYEQYF	TGTGCCAGCAGCCCTACCGGGACTAAGACCTACGAGCAGTACTTC	TRBV6-5	TRBJ2-7	TRBD2	.
CASTRDSSNQPQHF	TGTGCCAGCACCCGGGACAGTAGCAATCAGCCCCAGCATTTT	TRBV28	TRBJ1-5	TRBD1	.
CASSPTSRGGETQYF	TGTGCCAGCAGCCCGACCTCTCGCGGGGGAGAGACCCAGTACTTC	TRBV5-4	TRBJ2-5	TRBD2	few
CASSFGTEAFF	TGTGCCAGCAGCTTCGGCACTGAAGCTTTCTTT	TRBV7-2	TRBJ1-1	.	.
CASSYQGTGANAGELFF	TGTGCCAGCAGCTATCAGGGGACAGGGGCGAACGCCGGGGAGCTGTTTTTT	TRBV7-6	TRBJ2-2	TRBD1	.
CASSPAGEPSTEAFF	TGTGCCAGCAGCCCAGCGGGAGAGCCATCCACTGAAGCTTTCTTT	TRBV6-5	TRBJ1-1	.	.
CASADRVWTEQFF	TGCGCCAGCGCGGACAGGGTATGGACTGAGCAGTTCTTC	TRBV10-1	TRBJ2-1	TRBD1	.
CASGVGRTDTQYF	TGTGCCAGCGGAGTCGGTCGGACAGATACGCAGTATTTT	TRBV11-3	TRBJ2-3	.	.
CASTSSGNTGELFF	TGTGCCAGCACCTCTAGCGGGAACACCGGGGAGCTGTTTTTT	TRBV11-1	TRBJ2-2	TRBD2	.
CATGTQNQPQHF	TGTGCCACGGGGACACAAAATCAGCCCCAGCATTTT	TRBV7-9	TRBJ1-5	.	.
CASSLAAADQPQHF	TGTGCCAGCAGTTTGGCGGCAGCGGATCAGCCCCAGCATTTT	TRBV27	TRBJ1-5	.	few
CASSHFRDRGPYGYTF	TGCGCCAGCAGCCATTTCCGGGACAGGGGGCCATATGGCTACACCTTC	TRBV4-1	TRBJ1-2	TRBD1	.
CASSNPPINEKLFF	TGTGCCAGCTCCAATCCCCCCATTAATGAAAAACTGTTTTTT	TRBV25-1	TRBJ1-4	.	.
CASSQDSLDRGLGWGYTF	TGCGCCAGCAGCCAAGATAGTTTGGACAGGGGGCTGGGATGGGGCTACACCTTC	TRBV4-3	TRBJ1-2	TRBD1	.
CASSPRFGGATDTQYF	TGTGCCAGCAGCCCACGGTTTGGGGGGGCCACAGATACGCAGTATTTT	TRBV5-6	TRBJ2-3	.	.
CASTNRASYEQYF	TGTGCCAGCACGAACAGGGCATCCTACGAGCAGTACTTC	TRBV6-6	TRBJ2-7	.	.
CASSAQGAVQAFF	TGTGCCAGTAGTGCCCAGGGGGCCGTGCAAGCTTTCTTT	TRBV19	TRBJ1-1	TRBD1	.
CASSIKGSNSPLHF	TGTGCCAGTAGTATCAAGGGGTCCAATTCACCCCTCCACTTT	TRBV19	TRBJ1-6	.	few
CASSSIGGQGKSYEQYF	TGTGCCAGCAGCTCTATTGGGGGACAGGGGAAGTCCTACGAGCAGTACTTC	TRBV7-9	TRBJ2-7	TRBD1	few
CASSLQGGVGTEAFF	TGTGCCAGCAGTCTTCAGGGGGGTGTCGGCACTGAAGCTTTCTTT	TRBV6-5	TRBJ1-1	TRBD1	.
CASRYRTWTANYGYTF	TGTGCCAGCCGTTACAGAACCTGGACAGCTAACTATGGCTACACCTTC	TRBV6-6	TRBJ1-2	.	.
CASSSRGGRRTNTDTQYF	TGTGCCAGCAGTTCCCGCGGCGGGAGACGCACTAACACAGATACGCAGTATTTT	TRBV28	TRBJ2-3	TRBD2	.
CASSLRGGADTGELFF	TGTGCCAGCAGCTTGAGGGGGGGGGCGGACACCGGGGAGCTGTTTTTT	TRBV11-2	TRBJ2-2	.	.
CATQGVGETQYF	TGTGCCACCCAGGGGGTGGGAGAGACCCAGTACTTC	TRBV10-3	TRBJ2-5	TRBD1	.
CASSLALGVNTEAFF	TGTGCCAGCAGCTTAGCGTTAGGGGTGAACACTGAAGCTTTCTTT	TRBV7-9	TRBJ1-1	.	.